This TCR beta chain was profiled in a study of tumor-infiltrating lymphocytes in localized non-small cell lung cancer. Looking at the study overall: The cohort mixed smokers and never-smokers, several histologies, and some post-neoadjuvant-chemotherapy samples.

The method was immunoSEQ multiplex PCR; TCRdb's version includes in-frame clones alone and lacks a portion of them. Of some 14,000 clones in the sample, 65% to 75% were seen once. Overall study findings and caveats: Each assay used a separate piece of the same tissue.

V gave up 0 bases and J gave up 7 bases; unmatched junction bases: 5. This CDR3 contains 15 residues. The V gene's germline CDR1 is LNHNV and CDR2 YYDKDF (reference sequence). This clone was observed a few times. Its antigen is undetermined. The material sequenced was lung tumor tissue. This chain joins TRBV15 and TRBJ1-5, with 8 positions matching TRBD1. The origin of this receptor is a human donor with non-small cell lung cancer. DNA for the CDR3: TGTGCCACCAGCAGAGAGCAGGGGGCGTACCAGCCCCAGCATTTT. Translating it yields CATSREQGAYQPQHF. Full variable domain (outside the CDR3, taken from reference TRBV15 and TRBJ1-5): DAMVIQNPRYQVTQFGKPVTLSCSQTLNHNVMYWYQQKSSQAPKLLFHYYDKDFNNEADTPDNFQSRRPNTSFCFLDIRSPGLGDTAMYLCATSREQGAYQPQHFGDGTRLSIL.